The clone carrying this T cell receptor beta chain was seen many times. This specimen comes from a study of blood T cell repertoires in COVID-19. As for the study in general: COVID-19 samples, acute and convalescent, were from the United States, Italy and Spain. From T cells, B-cell-depleted T cells, or PBMCs came the material, which was cDNA or gDNA.

In the authors' methods: Amplification with reference gene primers provided the estimates of nucleated cell counts. The data were produced by immunoSEQ multiplex PCR, yet TCRdb's version contains in-frame clones alone and is incomplete. D and trimming come from the DNA, and the V and J calls and clone size come from that table. The repertoire holds under 60,000 clones, with approximately 88% as singletons. The germline V gene encodes CDR1 LNHDA and CDR2 SQIVND (reference sequence). This CDR3 region has 16 residues. V was clipped by 1 base and J by 7 bases; unmatched bases: 8. Those enrolled in Seattle joined during active infection and were followed longitudinally afterward.

The TCR originated in a man aged 30-40 years with COVID-19, enrolled during active disease. The chain is built from TRBV19 and TRBJ2-1; TRBD2 agrees at 9 bases. Sample: peripheral blood. The CDR3 spells CASSIGGSGRLNEQFF. Written as DNA, the CDR3 is TGTGCCAGTAGTATAGGGGGTAGCGGGAGATTAAATGAGCAGTTCTTC.